This T cell receptor (beta chain) was identified during a study of T cell repertoires in ileal Crohn's disease. Time point denoted: neoterminal ileum biopsy at postoperative endoscopy, about 6 months after surgery. Of note for this clone: What it binds is unknown.

Study results and caveats: Within the first postoperative year, endoscopy came at median approximately 6.7 months. Compared with non-smokers, active smokers at surgery showed more clonal expansions. Mucosal expansions were suggested to be mainly CD8 T cells.

Roughly 500 nanograms of biopsy DNA per sample underwent TCRB immunosequencing. Only in-frame clones appear in the TCRdb table, and some are missing; sequencing was by immunoSEQ multiplex PCR. The repertoire holds about 13,000 clones, more than 65% seen once, with over 6.5% in the top ten. The CDR3 has 16 residues. Per germline, CDR1 SGHAT and CDR2 FQNNGV. V lost 5 bases and J lost 6; bases outside the gene matches: 11. This receptor was identified in an adult with Crohn's disease. The sequencing input was ileal tissue. The J gene is TRBJ2-2, the V gene TRBV11-2; 8 bases are shared with TRBD1. The CDR3 DNA sequence: TGTGCCAGCAGCCCGGTACAGGGGGGAGAGGCCGGGGAGCTGTTTTTT. Its translation: CASSPVQGGEAGELFF. The whole variable domain, remainder taken from reference TRBV11-2 and TRBJ2-2, is EAGVAQSPRYKIIEKRQSVAFWCNPISGHATLYWYQQILGQGPKLLIQFQNNGVVDDSQLPKDRFSAERLKGVDSTLKIQPAKLEDSAVYLCASSPVQGGEAGELFFGEGSRLTVL.